A single sample is the source of the 17 T cell receptor beta chains below, sequenced in a study of blood T cell repertoires in COVID-19. Clones were sequenced by immunoSEQ multiplex PCR, and TCRdb holds only the in-frame ones, with some missing. The top ten hold around 6.6% of the sample, which has more than 300,000 clones, more than 70% seen once. Sequencing input: peripheral blood. These receptors were collected from a woman aged 70-85 years with COVID-19, enrolled during active disease.

The chain uses TRBV12-2 and TRBJ1-2; no DNA check was done on the table's D call, TRBD1. TRBV12-2 is a listed pseudogene. The CDR3 has 14 amino acids. The CDR3 bases are TGTGCAAGTCGCATCCTCAGGGGTAACTATGGCTACACCTTC. Translating gives CASRILRGNYGYTF.

The V and J genes are TRBV28 and TRBJ1-6, with 10 bases identical to TRBD1. Germline V gives CDR1 MDHEN, CDR2 SYDVKM. The CDR3 is 16 amino acids. The V segment lost 7 bases and the J segment 7 bases; nucleotides outside the gene matches: 10. The CDR3 DNA sequence: TGTGCCAGCAAAGACAGGGGGCTTGGGGGAAATTCACCCCTCCACTTT. It is translated as CASKDRGLGGNSPLHF.

This sequence joins TRBV7-2 and TRBJ2-3; the D is unclear. The CDR3 extends over 13 amino acids. The V end lost 1 base, the J end lost 5 bases, and 7 bases lay between the germline ends. Germline lookup yields CDR1 SGHTA and CDR2 FQGNSA. This CDR3 reads CASSLGHQDTQYF. DNA of the CDR3: TGTGCCAGCAGCTTAGGACACCAAGATACGCAGTATTTT.

The rearrangement joins TRBV6-5 to TRBJ2-1; D not certain. V shed 6 bases and J shed 10 bases, with 13 bases lying between them. Germline CDR1 MNHEY, CDR2 SVGAGI. This CDR3 comprises 12 residues. For the CDR3, the DNA is TGTGCCAGCAGGACAAATACGTGGGAGCAGTTCTTC. This sequence encodes CASRTNTWEQFF.

This chain uses TRBV5-1 with TRBJ2-1, with 8 bases identical to TRBD2. The CDR3 loop spans 14 amino acids. With 7 bases clipped from V and 9 bases from J, the junction kept 12 bases outside the gene matches. CDR1 is SGHRS, CDR2 YFSETQ, per germline. The CDR3 region is CASSDSGVITEQFF. CDR3 nucleotide sequence: TGCGCCAGCTCGGATAGCGGGGTCATCACTGAGCAGTTCTTC.

The chain joins TRBV30 to TRBJ1-2; 9 bases map to TRBD1. Germline V gene sequence: CDR1 GTSNPN, CDR2 SVGIG (reference sequence). Trimming removed 3 bases from V and 3 bases from J; junction bases left unmatched: 8. The CDR3 has 15 residues. CDR3 in DNA: TGTGCCTGGAGCATACAGGGGGCAGGTTACTATGGCTACACCTTC. Translating gives CAWSIQGAGYYGYTF.

The chain carries TRBV11-2 and TRBJ2-1; 12 bases line up with TRBD2. With 6 bases clipped from V and 4 bases from J, the junction kept 4 bases outside the gene matches. This CDR3 has 15 amino acids. Germline CDR1 and CDR2: SGHAT and FQNNGV. This chain's CDR3 is CASRSLAGGYNEQFF. As DNA, the CDR3 is TGTGCCAGCAGATCCCTAGCGGGGGGGTACAATGAGCAGTTCTTC.

This sequence joins TRBV27 and TRBJ1-2; 12 bases agree with TRBD1. This CDR3 is 18 amino acids long. Trimming at V came to 5 bases and at J to 2 bases, leaving 12 bases not matched to a gene. Germline loops: CDR1 MNHEY, CDR2 SMNVEV (reference sequence). The CDR3 DNA follows: TGTGCCAGCAGTATCCTCTCCACCGGGACAGGGGGCAACTATGGCTACACCTTC. This translates into CASSILSTGTGGNYGYTF.

This clone appeared a single time. This chain connects TRBV5-1 to TRBJ1-6; D unresolved. The germline CDR1 and CDR2 sequences are SGHRS and YFSETQ. The CDR3 covers 15 residues. Trimming removed 3 bases at V and 7 bases at J, with 14 bases between. CDR3 in DNA: TGCGCCAGCAGCTGGATTATGGAGGAAAATTCACCCCTCCACTTT. It encodes CASSWIMEENSPLHF.

The rearrangement joins TRBV7-8 to TRBJ2-5; the match to TRBD1 covers 7 bases. Germline V gene data show CDR1 as SGHVS and CDR2 as FQNEAQ. V was clipped by 2 bases and J by 5 bases; unmatched bases: 5. The CDR3 is 14 residues long. The CDR3 spells CASSLLGGGETQYF. In DNA form, the CDR3 reads TGTGCCAGCAGCTTATTAGGGGGCGGTGAGACCCAGTACTTC.

This sequence joins TRBV15 and TRBJ1-2, with TRBD1 identical over 8 bases. Germline V gene lookup returns CDR1 LNHNV and CDR2 YYDKDF (reference sequence). The CDR3 is made up of 15 amino acids. The J segment lost 8 bases and the V segment lost 0 bases, leaving 8 bases of the junction unmatched. CDR3: CATSRDQQWTGGYTF. The CDR3 bases are TGTGCCACCAGCAGAGATCAGCAGTGGACAGGGGGCTACACCTTC.

The chain employs TRBV10-2 and TRBJ2-5; D unresolved. V gave up 4 bases and J gave up 1 base, with 7 bases separating them. The CDR3 sequence is 13 residues long. Germline V gene lookup returns CDR1 WSHSY and CDR2 SAAADI. In DNA form, the CDR3 reads TGCGCCAGCAGTGCCAGGATCCAAGAGACCCAGTACTTC. It yields the protein CASSARIQETQYF.

V and J are TRBV28 and TRBJ1-1; tentatively, D is TRBD1 (5 bases). Per the germline V gene, CDR1 is MDHEN and CDR2 is SYDVKM. V lost 1 base, J lost 2 bases, and 11 bases lay in between. The CDR3 is 15 residues long. The CDR3 region is CASSLFSGTNTEAFF. The CDR3 region has the DNA TGTGCCAGCAGTTTATTCTCAGGGACTAACACTGAAGCTTTCTTT.

This clone was recorded only once. The rearrangement joins TRBV18 to TRBJ2-1, with TRBD1 identical over 7 bases. The CDR3 contains 15 residues. V was pared by 3 bases and J by 5 bases, with 7 bases of the junction left unmatched. From germline, CDR1 is KGHSH and CDR2 LQKENI. CDR3 residues: CASSPTGEFDNEQFF. CDR3 sequence (DNA): TGTGCCAGCTCACCTACAGGGGAGTTCGACAATGAGCAGTTCTTC.

This clone is a singleton in its sample. The V gene is TRBV7-2, the J gene TRBJ1-4, with a possible D match to TRBD1 (6 bases). Germline V lookup: CDR1 SGHTA, CDR2 FQGNSA. Trimming pared 0 bases from V and 4 bases from J, leaving 12 bases between. The CDR3 is 16 amino acids. CDR3: CASSLARLQGNEKLFF. CDR3 DNA sequence: TGTGCCAGCAGCTTAGCGAGGTTACAGGGTAATGAAAAACTGTTTTTT.

This rearrangement joins TRBV30 to TRBJ2-1; D is unclear. The germline gives CDR1 GTSNPN, CDR2 SVGIG (reference sequence). This CDR3 is 15 amino acids long. Trimming stripped 4 bases from V and 4 bases from J, with 17 bases between. CDR3 sequence reads: CAWTLWIGAYNEQFF. In DNA, the CDR3 is TGTGCCTGGACTCTATGGATAGGAGCTTACAATGAGCAGTTCTTC.

This sequence joins TRBV5-1 and TRBJ1-3; D is perhaps TRBD1 (5 bases). CDR1 SGHRS and CDR2 YFSETQ come from the germline V gene. The CDR3 spans 16 residues. Trimming took off 1 base at V and 0 bases at J, with 11 bases between the two ends. This chain's CDR3 is CASSLMGTRSGNTIYF. The DNA for the CDR3 is TGCGCCAGCAGCTTGATGGGGACTCGCTCTGGAAACACCATATATTTT.